This T cell receptor beta chain was profiled in a study of early T cells in non-severe SARS-CoV-2 infection. Study summary: Sequenced material consisted of bulk RNA (from unsorted whole blood), and chains were unpaired. Regarding the study as a whole: Clonotype matching in VDJdb favored anti-spike CD8 responses and did not capture private and CD4 specificities.

The CDR3 consists of 13 residues. Germline V CDR1 and CDR2: MDHEN, SYDVKM. The ends were cut back, 3 bases at V and 8 bases at J, with 13 bases in the middle. This clonotype was seen only a few times. Antigen unknown. Molecules of cDNA were individually given unique molecular identifiers that were attached to them. TCRdb passed the 5' RACE reads through MiXCR, listing each CDR3 protein once. The sample includes under 95,000 distinct CDR3 sequences, about 15% of them seen just once. The J gene is TRBJ1-2, the V gene TRBV28; D is undetermined. Sequenced material: whole blood. The sequence was obtained from an adult who was a healthcare worker with PCR-confirmed SARS-CoV-2 infection or an uninfected control (not recorded which). The CDR3 DNA is TGTGCCAGCAGTTTCGGACTCCTCGAAGGCTACACCTTC. Translating it yields CASSFGLLEGYTF.